This record covers a single T cell receptor beta chain. Its antigen is undetermined. The data were taken from a study of T cell responses to AZD1222 COVID-19 vaccine. At the level of the study: Pooling was applied to second doses at about 4 or about 12 weeks. Study-level results: Among the donors, most were white British and more were female, and clonal diversity was possibly underestimated.

Assay used: immunoSEQ multiplex PCR; TCRdb lists only in-frame clones, some missing. The repertoire includes roughly 140,000 clones, about 90% of them detected once, and 3% to 4.5% sits in the top ten. The sample consisted of peripheral blood, taken on day 0 of AZD1222 vaccination. The TCR was taken from an adult in good health.

The CDR3 DNA reads as TGTGCCTGGACGGGGGGGGAGACCCAGTACTTC. As protein: CAWTGGETQYF. The chain combines TRBV30 with TRBJ2-5; 8 bases are shared with TRBD2. Trimming took 4 bases from V and 5 from J; bases not matched to a gene: 0. This CDR3 has 11 residues. CDR1 GTSNPN and CDR2 SVGIG come from the germline V gene (reference sequence).